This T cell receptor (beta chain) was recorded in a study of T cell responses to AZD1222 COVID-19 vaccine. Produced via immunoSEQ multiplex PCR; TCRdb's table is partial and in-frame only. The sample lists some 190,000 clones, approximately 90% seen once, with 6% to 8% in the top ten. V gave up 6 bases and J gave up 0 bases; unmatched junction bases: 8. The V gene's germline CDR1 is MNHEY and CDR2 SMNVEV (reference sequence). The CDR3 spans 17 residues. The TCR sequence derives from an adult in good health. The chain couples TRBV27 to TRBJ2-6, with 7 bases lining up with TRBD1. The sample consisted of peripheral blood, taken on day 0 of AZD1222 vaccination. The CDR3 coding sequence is TGTGCCAGCAGATCCGGGACAGCCCTCTCTGGGGCCAACGTCCTGACTTTC. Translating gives CASRSGTALSGANVLTF.